This T cell receptor beta chain was sequenced for a study of molecular identifiers for immune sequencing clone quantification. Listed TCR primers and previously described methods were used for bulk TCR libraries. TCRdb processed the PCR reads anew with MiXCR; each CDR3 protein has one entry. The data hold about half a million distinct CDR3 sequences, with around a fifth observed a single time. This CDR3 has 15 residues. Germline V gives CDR1 MGHRA, CDR2 YSYEKL. V was pared by 4 bases and J by 4 bases, with 9 bases of the junction left unmatched. In its sample, this clonotype was seen many times. Its antigen is still unknown. Whole-study results and caveats: Clonotypes surpassing 20 RNA copies contained over 97% of effector molecules, versus under 1% in naive cells.

The chain recombines TRBV4-1 with TRBJ1-1; 7 bases fit TRBD1. Input material: naive CD8+ T cells from blood, with Jurkat cell RNA spiked in. Noted subset: FACS-sorted CD8+CD4-CCR7+CD45RA+ naive T cells. This receptor was taken from a human donor in good health. Some libraries in this study had Jurkat cell RNA spiked in. For the CDR3, the DNA is TGCGCCAGCAGCCTACTGGGACAGCGCAGCACTGAAGCTTTCTTT. Residues: CASSLLGQRSTEAFF.